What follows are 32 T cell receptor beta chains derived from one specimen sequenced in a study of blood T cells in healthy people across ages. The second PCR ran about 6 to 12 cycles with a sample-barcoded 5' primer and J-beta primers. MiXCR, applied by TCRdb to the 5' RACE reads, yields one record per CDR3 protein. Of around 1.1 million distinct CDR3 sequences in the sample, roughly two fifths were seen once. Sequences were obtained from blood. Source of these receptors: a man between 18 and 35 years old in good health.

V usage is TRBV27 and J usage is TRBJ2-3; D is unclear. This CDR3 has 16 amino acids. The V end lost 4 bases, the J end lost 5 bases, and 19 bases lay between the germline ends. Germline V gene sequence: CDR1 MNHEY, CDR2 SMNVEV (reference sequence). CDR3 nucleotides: TGTGCCAGCAGTTCACTAACCGGACCTCGGCGAGATACGCAGTATTTT. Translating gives CASSSLTGPRRDTQYF.

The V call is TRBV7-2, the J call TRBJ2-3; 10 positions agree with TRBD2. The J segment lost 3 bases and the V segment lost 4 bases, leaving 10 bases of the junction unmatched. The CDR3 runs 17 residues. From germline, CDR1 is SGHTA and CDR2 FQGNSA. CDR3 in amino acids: CASSSMSSGGLTDTQYF. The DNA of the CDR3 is TGTGCCAGCAGCTCCATGTCTAGCGGGGGCCTGACAGATACGCAGTATTTT.

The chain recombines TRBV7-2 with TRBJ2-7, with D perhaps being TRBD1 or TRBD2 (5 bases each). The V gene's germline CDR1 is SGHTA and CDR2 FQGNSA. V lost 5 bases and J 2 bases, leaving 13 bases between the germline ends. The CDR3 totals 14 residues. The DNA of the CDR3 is TGTGCCAGCAGCGGAAAACCGGGGCCCTACGAGCAGTACTTC. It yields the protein CASSGKPGPYEQYF.

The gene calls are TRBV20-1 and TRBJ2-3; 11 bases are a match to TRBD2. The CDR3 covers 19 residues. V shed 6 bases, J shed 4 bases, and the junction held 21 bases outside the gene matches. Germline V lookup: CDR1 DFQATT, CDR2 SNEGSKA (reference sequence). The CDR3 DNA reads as TGCAGTGCCCCCATCGGCTCTAGCGGGGGGAAGTCTGCATCAGATACGCAGTATTTT. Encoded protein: CSAPIGSSGGKSASDTQYF.

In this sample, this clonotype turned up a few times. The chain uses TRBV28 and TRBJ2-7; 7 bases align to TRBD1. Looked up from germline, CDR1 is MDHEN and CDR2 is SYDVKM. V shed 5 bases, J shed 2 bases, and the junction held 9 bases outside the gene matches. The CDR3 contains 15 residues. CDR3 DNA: TGTGCCAGCAGTCCCCTTGACAGGGTTCCCTACGAGCAGTACTTC. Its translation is CASSPLDRVPYEQYF.

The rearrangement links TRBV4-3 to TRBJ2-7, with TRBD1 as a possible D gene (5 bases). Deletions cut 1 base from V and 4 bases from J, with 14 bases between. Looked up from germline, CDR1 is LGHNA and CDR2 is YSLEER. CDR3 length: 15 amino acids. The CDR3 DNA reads TGCGCCAGCAGCCAAGCGCAGGGCCCCGCTTACGAGCAGTACTTC. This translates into CASSQAQGPAYEQYF.

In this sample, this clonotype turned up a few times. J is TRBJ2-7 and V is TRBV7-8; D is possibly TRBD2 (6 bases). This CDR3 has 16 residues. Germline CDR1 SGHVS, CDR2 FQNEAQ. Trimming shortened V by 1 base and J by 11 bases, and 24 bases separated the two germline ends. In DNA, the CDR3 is TGTGCCAGCAGCTTAGTTGGTGGGACTCTCCCGGGGATGGAGTACTTC. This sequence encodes CASSLVGGTLPGMEYF.

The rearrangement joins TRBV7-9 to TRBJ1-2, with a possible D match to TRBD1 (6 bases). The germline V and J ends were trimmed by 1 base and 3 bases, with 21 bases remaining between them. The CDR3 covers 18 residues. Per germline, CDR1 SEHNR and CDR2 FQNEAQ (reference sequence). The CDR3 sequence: CASSLEGLTGMKDYGYTF. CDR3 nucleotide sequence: TGTGCCAGCAGCTTAGAGGGCCTTACAGGGATGAAGGACTATGGCTACACCTTC.

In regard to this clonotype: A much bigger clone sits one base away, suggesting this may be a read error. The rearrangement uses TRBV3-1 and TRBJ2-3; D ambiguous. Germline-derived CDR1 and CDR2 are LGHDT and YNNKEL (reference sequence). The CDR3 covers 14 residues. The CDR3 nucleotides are TGTACCAGCAGCCAAGGAGTAGGCACAGATACGCAGTATTTT. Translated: CTSSQGVGTDTQYF.

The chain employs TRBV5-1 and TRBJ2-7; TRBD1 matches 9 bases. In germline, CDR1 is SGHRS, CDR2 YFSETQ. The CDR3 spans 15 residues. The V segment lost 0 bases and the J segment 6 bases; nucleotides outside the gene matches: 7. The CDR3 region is CASSLEDRGQGEQYF. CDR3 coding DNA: TGCGCCAGCAGCTTGGAGGACAGGGGTCAAGGCGAGCAGTACTTC.

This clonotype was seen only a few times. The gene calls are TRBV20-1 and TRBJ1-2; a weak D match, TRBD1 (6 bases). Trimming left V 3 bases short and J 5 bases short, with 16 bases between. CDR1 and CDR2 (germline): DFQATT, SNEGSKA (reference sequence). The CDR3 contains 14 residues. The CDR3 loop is CSASLPGAPYGYTF. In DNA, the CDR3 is TGCAGTGCTAGTCTGCCGGGGGCCCCATATGGCTACACCTTC.

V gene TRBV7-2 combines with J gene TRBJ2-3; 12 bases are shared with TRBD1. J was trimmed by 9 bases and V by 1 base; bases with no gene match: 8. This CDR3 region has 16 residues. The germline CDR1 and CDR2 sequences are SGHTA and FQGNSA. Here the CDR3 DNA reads TGTGCCAGCAGCTTAGATGGGACAGGGGGCTGGTCAACGCAGTATTTT. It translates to CASSLDGTGGWSTQYF.

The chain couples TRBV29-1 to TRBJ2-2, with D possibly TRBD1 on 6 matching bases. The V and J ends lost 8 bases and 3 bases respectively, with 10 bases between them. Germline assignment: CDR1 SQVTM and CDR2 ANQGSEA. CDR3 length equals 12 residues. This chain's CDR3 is CSISGDTGELFF. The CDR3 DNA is TGCAGCATTTCAGGGGACACCGGGGAGCTGTTTTTT.

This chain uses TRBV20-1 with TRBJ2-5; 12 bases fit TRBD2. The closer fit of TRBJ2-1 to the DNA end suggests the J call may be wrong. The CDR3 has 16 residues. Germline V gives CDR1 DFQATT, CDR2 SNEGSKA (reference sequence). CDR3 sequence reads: CSARETSGGTQETQFF. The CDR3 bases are TGCAGTGCTAGGGAGACTAGCGGGGGCACCCAAGAGACCCAGTTCTTC.

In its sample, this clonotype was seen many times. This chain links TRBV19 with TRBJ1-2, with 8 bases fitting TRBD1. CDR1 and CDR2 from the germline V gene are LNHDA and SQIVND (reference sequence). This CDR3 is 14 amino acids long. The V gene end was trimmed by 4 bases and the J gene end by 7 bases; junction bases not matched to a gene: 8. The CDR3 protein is CASSTAGGAFGYTF. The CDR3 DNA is TGTGCCAGTAGTACGGCAGGGGGCGCATTTGGCTACACCTTC.

The CDR3 DNA sequence: TGTGCCAGCAGTGCGGACCCGAATTCACCCCTCCACTTT. Translated, it gives CASSADPNSPLHF. The V call is TRBV25-1, the J call TRBJ1-6, with D unclear. Trimming pared 4 bases from V and 7 bases from J, leaving 8 bases between. The CDR3 is 13 residues long. CDR1 is MGHDK and CDR2 is SYGVNS in the germline V gene.

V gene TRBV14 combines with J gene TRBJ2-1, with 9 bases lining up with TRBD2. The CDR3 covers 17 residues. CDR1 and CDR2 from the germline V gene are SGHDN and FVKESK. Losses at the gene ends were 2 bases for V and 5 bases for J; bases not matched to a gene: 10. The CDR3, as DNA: TGTGCCAGCAGCCAATATTTTAGCGGGAGTCGAAACAATGAGCAGTTCTTC. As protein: CASSQYFSGSRNNEQFF.

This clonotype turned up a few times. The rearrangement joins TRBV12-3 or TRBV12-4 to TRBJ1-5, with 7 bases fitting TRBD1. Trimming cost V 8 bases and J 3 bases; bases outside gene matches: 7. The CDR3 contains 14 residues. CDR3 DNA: TGTGCCAGCGCGAAGACAGGGTCCAATCAGCCCCAGCATTTT. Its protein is CASAKTGSNQPQHF.

The CDR3 DNA is TGCGCCAGCAGCCAAGATGGGACAGGGACACGGTTTTTT. This encodes CASSQDGTGTRFF. The chain uses TRBV4-3 and TRBJ2-2; 9 positions agree with TRBD1. The length of the CDR3 is 13 residues. Germline CDR1 reads LGHNA; CDR2 reads YSLEER. The J segment lost 16 bases and the V segment lost 0 bases, leaving 6 bases of the junction unmatched.

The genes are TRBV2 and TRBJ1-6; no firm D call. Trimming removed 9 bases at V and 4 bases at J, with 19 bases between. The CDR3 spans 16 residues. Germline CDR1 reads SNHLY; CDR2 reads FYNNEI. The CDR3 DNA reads TGTGCCAGGTCGCCGGGCCCTACTTCTTATAATTCACCCCTCCACTTT. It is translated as CARSPGPTSYNSPLHF. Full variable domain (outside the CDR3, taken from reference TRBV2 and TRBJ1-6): EPEVTQTPSHQVTQMGQEVILRCVPISNHLYFYWYRQILGQKVEFLVSFYNNEISEKSEIFDDQFSVERPDGSNFTLKIRSTKLEDSAMYFCARSPGPTSYNSPLHFGNGTRLTVT.

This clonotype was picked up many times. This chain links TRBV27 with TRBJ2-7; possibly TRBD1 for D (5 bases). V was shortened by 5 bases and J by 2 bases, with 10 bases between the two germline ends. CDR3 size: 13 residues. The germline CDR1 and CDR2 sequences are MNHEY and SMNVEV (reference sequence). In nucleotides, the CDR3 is TGTGCCAGCAGTAAGACAGTTGCCTACGAGCAGTACTTC. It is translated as CASSKTVAYEQYF.

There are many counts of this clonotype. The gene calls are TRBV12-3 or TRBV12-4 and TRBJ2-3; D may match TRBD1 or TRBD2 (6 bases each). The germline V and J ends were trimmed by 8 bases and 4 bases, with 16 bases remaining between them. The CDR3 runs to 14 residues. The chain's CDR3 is CASSLRGASDTQYF. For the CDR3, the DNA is TGTGCCAGCTCCCTTAGGGGGGCTTCAGATACGCAGTATTTT.

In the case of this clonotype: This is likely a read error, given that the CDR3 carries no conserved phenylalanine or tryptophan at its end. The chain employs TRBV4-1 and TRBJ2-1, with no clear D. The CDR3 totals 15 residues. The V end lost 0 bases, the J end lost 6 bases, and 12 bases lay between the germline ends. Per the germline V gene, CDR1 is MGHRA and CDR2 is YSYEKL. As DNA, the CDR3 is TGCGCCAGCAGCCAAGAAAGAGGACCCTTCAATGAGCAGTTCATC. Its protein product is CASSQERGPFNEQFI.

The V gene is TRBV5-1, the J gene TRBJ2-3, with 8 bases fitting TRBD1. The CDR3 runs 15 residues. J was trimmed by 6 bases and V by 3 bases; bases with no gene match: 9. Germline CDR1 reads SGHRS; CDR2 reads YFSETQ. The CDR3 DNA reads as TGCGCCAGCAGCTCAAGACAGGGGAGGATGGATACGCAGTATTTT. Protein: CASSSRQGRMDTQYF. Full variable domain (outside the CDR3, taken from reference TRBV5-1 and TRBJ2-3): KAGVTQTPRYLIKTRGQQVTLSCSPISGHRSVSWYQQTPGQGLQFLFEYFSETQRNKGNFPGRFSGRQFSNSRSEMNVSTLELGDSALYLCASSSRQGRMDTQYFGPGTRLTVL.

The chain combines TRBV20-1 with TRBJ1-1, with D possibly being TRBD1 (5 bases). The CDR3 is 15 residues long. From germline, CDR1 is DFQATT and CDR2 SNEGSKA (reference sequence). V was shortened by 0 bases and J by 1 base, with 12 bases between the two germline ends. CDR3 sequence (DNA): TGCAGTGCTAGAGATGGGGGACGGGGGAACACTGAAGCTTTCTTT. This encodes CSARDGGRGNTEAFF.

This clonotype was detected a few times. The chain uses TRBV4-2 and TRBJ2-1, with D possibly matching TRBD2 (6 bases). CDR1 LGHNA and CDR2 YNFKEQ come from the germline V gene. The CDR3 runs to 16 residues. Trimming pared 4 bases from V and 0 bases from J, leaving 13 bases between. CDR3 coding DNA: TGTGCCAGCAGCCCTTCTAGCGCGAGCTCCTACAATGAGCAGTTCTTC. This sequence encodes CASSPSSASSYNEQFF.

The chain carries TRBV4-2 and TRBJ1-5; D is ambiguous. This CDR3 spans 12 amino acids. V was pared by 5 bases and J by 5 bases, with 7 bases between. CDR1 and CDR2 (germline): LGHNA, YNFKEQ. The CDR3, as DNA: TGTGCCAGCAGCGGGAGGGATCAGCCCCAGCATTTT. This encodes CASSGRDQPQHF.

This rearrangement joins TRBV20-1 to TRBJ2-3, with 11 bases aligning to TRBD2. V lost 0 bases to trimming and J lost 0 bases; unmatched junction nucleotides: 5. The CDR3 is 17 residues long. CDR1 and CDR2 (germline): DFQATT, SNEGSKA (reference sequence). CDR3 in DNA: TGCAGTGCTAGAGATTCCGGGACTAGCGGCAGCACAGATACGCAGTATTTT. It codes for CSARDSGTSGSTDTQYF.

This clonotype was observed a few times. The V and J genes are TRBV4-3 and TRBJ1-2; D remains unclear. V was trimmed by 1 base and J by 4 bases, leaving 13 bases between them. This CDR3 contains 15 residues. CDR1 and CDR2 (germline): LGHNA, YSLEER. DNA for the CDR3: TGCGCCAGCAGCCAAGCTGTGCGGAACACCTATGGCTACACCTTC. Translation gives CASSQAVRNTYGYTF.

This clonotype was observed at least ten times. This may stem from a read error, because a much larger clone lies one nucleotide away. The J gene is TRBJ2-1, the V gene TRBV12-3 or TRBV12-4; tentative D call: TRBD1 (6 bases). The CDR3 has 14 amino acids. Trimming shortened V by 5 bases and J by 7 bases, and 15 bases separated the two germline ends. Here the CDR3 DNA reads TGTGCCAGCAGTGCCGGGACAATATTGAATGAGCAGTTCTTC. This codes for CASSAGTILNEQFF.

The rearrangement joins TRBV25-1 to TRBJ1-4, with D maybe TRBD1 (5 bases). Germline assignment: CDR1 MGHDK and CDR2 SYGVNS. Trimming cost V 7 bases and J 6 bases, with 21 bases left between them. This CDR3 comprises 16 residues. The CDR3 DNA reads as TGTGCCAGCAACTTTAATGTGGGGGAGTGGCATGAAAAACTGTTTTTT. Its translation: CASNFNVGEWHEKLFF.

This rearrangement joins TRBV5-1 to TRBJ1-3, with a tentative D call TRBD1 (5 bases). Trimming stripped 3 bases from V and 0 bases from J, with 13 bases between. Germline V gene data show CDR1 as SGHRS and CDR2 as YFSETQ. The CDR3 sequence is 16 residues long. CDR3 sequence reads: CASSWGTVGSGNTIYF. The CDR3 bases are TGCGCCAGCAGCTGGGGCACAGTGGGCTCTGGAAACACCATATATTTT.